This TCR beta chain was recovered during a study of neurological immune-mediated disorders. The study's findings and limits: The level of TCR clonal expansion was highest in patients with HTLV-1-associated myelopathy and lowest in multiple sclerosis, where it fell below the level seen in healthy controls. Across subjects, no CDR3 amino acid sequence appeared in expanded clones of more than one subject, a finding that suggested private repertoires in all groups.

The unsorted libraries originated from 2 million PBMCs kept at -80 C. This clonotype was detected only a few times. Its antigen remains unidentified. The V segment lost 4 bases and the J segment 5 bases; nucleotides outside the gene matches: 11. CDR3 length equals 16 residues. The germline V gene has CDR1 MGHRA and CDR2 YSYEKL. The cDNA came from 5'RACE, which used 10-nucleotide random UMIs. One entry per CDR3 protein results from TCRdb running MiXCR on the 5' RACE reads. The sample shows tens of thousands of distinct CDR3 sequences, around 10% of them seen only once. The chain links TRBV4-1 to TRBJ2-1; 7 bases are a match to TRBD2. The clonotype originates from a man in his forties in good health. Input material: PBMCs. CDR3 in amino acids: CASSLLGGRRDNEQFF. CDR3 in DNA: TGCGCCAGCAGCCTCCTCGGGGGGAGAAGGGACAATGAGCAGTTCTTC.